The present entry profiles one T cell receptor beta chain with its context. Its antigen remains unidentified. An end of the junction differs from the germline gene, which may be a read error. Germline CDR1 reads SGHRS; CDR2 reads YFSETQ. The CDR3 spans 17 residues. This specimen belongs to a study of response to subunit inactivated influenza vaccine. Study findings and constraints: Seasonal influenza vaccination, on each occasion, was suggested by the authors to recruit few new T cells.

TCRdb re-derived calls from the RT-PCR reads in MiXCR, one entry per CDR3 protein. Seen here are about 780,000 distinct CDR3 sequences, about 18% observed once, and the top ten hold around 9.9%. V usage is TRBV5-1 and J usage is TRBJ2-1; maybe TRBD2 (5 bases). The TCR comes from a man aged 50 to 60 who received an inactivated influenza vaccine. Specimen: PBMCs from blood, collected 5 days after vaccination. The CDR3 bases are TGCGCCAGCAGATTGGGAGCGGCCCTAAGGCCTCCGGATGAGCAGTTCTTC. Protein: CASRLGAALRPPDEQFF. Full variable domain (remainder filled in from reference TRBV5-1 and TRBJ2-1): KAGVTQTPRYLIKTRGQQVTLSCSPISGHRSVSWYQQTPGQGLQFLFEYFSETQRNKGNFPGRFSGRQFSNSRSEMNVSTLELGDSALYLCASRLGAALRPPDEQFFGPGTRLTVL.